This TCR beta chain is drawn from a study of blood T cells in healthy people across ages. Findings of the study overall: Age advanced and TCR beta diversity per million T cells fell, roughly linearly.

After removal of 5 bases from V and 1 base from J, the junction contained 7 bases not matched to a gene. Germline V gene data show CDR1 as SGHNT and CDR2 as YYREEE (reference sequence). CDR3 length equals 16 residues. This clonotype was seen a single time. What it binds is unknown. The authors ran a second PCR of 7 to 11 cycles using a sample-barcoded 5' primer and a J-beta primer mix. Unique molecular identifiers of 12 random nucleotides labeled each cDNA. TCRdb reprocessed the 5' RACE reads via MiXCR and lists one record per CDR3 protein. The top ten clones hold about 30% of a sample with fewer than 700,000 distinct CDR3 sequences, roughly 41% of them seen once.

This chain joins TRBV5-4 and TRBJ2-1, with TRBD2 identical over 9 bases. Sequencing used blood. The sequence derives from a man older than 75 in good health. The CDR3 reads CASRPPSGDSYNEQFF. CDR3 DNA: TGTGCCAGCAGACCCCCTAGCGGGGATTCCTACAATGAGCAGTTCTTC.